The 16 T cell receptor beta chains in this list originate from one sample, sequenced in a study of blood T cell repertoires in COVID-19 (TCRdb year 2020). Libraries were constructed by the immunoSEQ multiplex PCR assay. What TCRdb holds here is the immuneACCESS table cut down to in-frame rearrangements. Part of the clones is not present; checked against another copy, under half of the missing clones reflect an unresolved V gene, and the others are unexplained. In all, the sample holds about 330,000 clones, and roughly 86% of those were seen once. The top ten hold 9.5% to 10% of the sample. The specimen sequenced was peripheral blood. The source is a man under 40 with COVID-19, enrolled during active disease.

Only a few counts were recorded for this clone. V and J are TRBV6-2 or TRBV6-3 and TRBJ2-3, with D hard to call. CDR3 size: 16 residues. Germline V CDR1 and CDR2: MNHEY, SVGEGT. With 2 bases removed from V and 2 bases from J, the gap between germline ends came to 14 bases. The CDR3 nucleotides are TGTGCCAGCAGTTACCTCCTAGAGAGGCCCACAGATACGCAGTATTTT. Amino acids: CASSYLLERPTDTQYF.

The chain employs TRBV11-1 and TRBJ1-1; D is ambiguous. Trimming took off 5 bases at V and 4 bases at J, with 14 bases between the two ends. The CDR3 totals 14 residues. CDR1 and CDR2 (germline): SGHAT, FQDESV (reference sequence). The CDR3 DNA reads as TGTGCCAGCAGCGGTTTCGAGGGCAGCACTGAAGCTTTCTTT. It codes for CASSGFEGSTEAFF.

This chain links TRBV11-3 with TRBJ2-1; a possible D gene is TRBD2 (5 bases). This CDR3 has 13 amino acids. The V end was cut by 4 bases, the J end by 4 bases, with 8 bases between. Germline V gene sequence: CDR1 SGHNT, CDR2 YENEEA. In DNA, the CDR3 is TGTGCCAGCAGCTCCGGAGGTTACAATGAGCAGTTCTTC. Amino acid sequence: CASSSGGYNEQFF.

V gene TRBV28 combines with J gene TRBJ1-5; TRBD1 is a possible D gene (6 bases). Trimming shortened V by 6 bases and J by 7 bases, and 19 bases separated the two germline ends. CDR3 size: 15 residues. The germline CDR1 and CDR2 sequences are MDHEN and SYDVKM. In DNA, the CDR3 is TGTGCCAGCAGCCAGACAGGCGTTACTAAGCAGCCCCAGCATTTT. This encodes CASSQTGVTKQPQHF.

The DNA of the CDR3 is TGTGCCACCAGTGATTTGAACGGCGGGGAGCTGTTTTTT. Its protein is CATSDLNGGELFF. The J gene is TRBJ2-2, the V gene TRBV24-1, with D unresolved. Germline CDR1 KGHDR, CDR2 SFDVKD. V was pared by 0 bases and J by 7 bases, with 5 bases between. CDR3 length: 13 residues.

The genes are TRBV7-9 and TRBJ1-2; TRBD1 aligns across 10 bases. V trimming: 5 bases; J trimming: 6 bases; junction bases outside the gene matches: 3. Germline CDR1 SEHNR, CDR2 FQNEAQ (reference sequence). The CDR3 length is 13 residues. The CDR3 bases are TGTGCCAGCAGCCTTGGGACAGGGGATGGCTACACCTTC. Translating gives CASSLGTGDGYTF.

The V call is TRBV4-2, the J call TRBJ2-7, with 7 positions matching TRBD1. The V and J ends lost 2 bases and 3 bases, in that order; junction bases with no gene match: 13. The CDR3 runs 17 residues. Germline CDR1 is LGHNA and CDR2 is YNFKEQ. The CDR3 is CASSQLNLPGQYYEQYF. CDR3 in DNA: TGTGCCAGCAGCCAATTAAACCTCCCGGGACAGTACTACGAGCAGTACTTC.

The rearrangement uses TRBV28 and TRBJ2-4; no clear D gene. The CDR3 sequence is 15 residues long. With 6 bases removed from V and 2 bases from J, the gap between germline ends came to 14 bases. Germline CDR1 MDHEN, CDR2 SYDVKM. The CDR3 here is CASSLTQPSKNIQYF. The CDR3 DNA is TGTGCCAGCAGCTTGACACAGCCTTCCAAAAACATTCAGTACTTC. Looking up the rest from reference TRBV28 and TRBJ2-4 gives the full variable domain: DVKVTQSSRYLVKRTGEKVFLECVQDMDHENMFWYRQDPGLGLRLIYFSYDVKMKEKGDIPEGYSVSREKKERFSLILESASTNQTSMYLCASSLTQPSKNIQYFGAGTRLSVL.

The chain recombines TRBV27 with TRBJ1-1; no clear D. Germline CDR1 and CDR2: MNHEY and SMNVEV (reference sequence). V gave up 3 bases and J gave up 2 bases, with 7 bases separating them. The CDR3 loop spans 13 amino acids. CDR3 nucleotide sequence: TGTGCCAGCAGTTTCGCGGGAAACACTGAAGCTTTCTTT. Translating it yields CASSFAGNTEAFF.

The V gene is TRBV20-1, the J gene TRBJ2-5; the D gene is possibly TRBD2 (6 bases). V was cut by 3 bases and J by 2 bases, with 13 bases left in between. The CDR3 loop spans 14 amino acids. Germline V gene sequence: CDR1 DFQATT, CDR2 SNEGSKA (reference sequence). The CDR3 DNA follows: TGCAGTGCTAGTTACCAGGGAGGACAAGAGACCCAGTACTTC. This translates into CSASYQGGQETQYF.

The rearrangement links TRBV27 to TRBJ2-1; D perhaps matches TRBD2 (6 bases). V lost 5 bases and J lost 3, with 14 bases in between. Germline CDR1 reads MNHEY; CDR2 reads SMNVEV (reference sequence). The CDR3 totals 15 residues. The CDR3 sequence is CASSPSRDFYNEQFF. CDR3 in DNA: TGTGCCAGCAGTCCCTCTCGGGACTTCTACAATGAGCAGTTCTTC.

This chain connects TRBV11-2 to TRBJ1-4; 9 nucleotides line up with TRBD1. Germline trimming cut 3 bases from V and 10 bases from J; bases unmatched to any gene: 6. This CDR3 is 14 amino acids long. CDR1 is SGHAT and CDR2 is FQNNGV in the germline V gene. For the CDR3, the DNA is TGTGCCAGCAGCTTTAGGGACAGGGAAGGAAAACTGTTTTTT. Translation gives CASSFRDREGKLFF. The entire variable domain, with the rest obtained from reference TRBV11-2 and TRBJ1-4, is as follows: EAGVAQSPRYKIIEKRQSVAFWCNPISGHATLYWYQQILGQGPKLLIQFQNNGVVDDSQLPKDRFSAERLKGVDSTLKIQPAKLEDSAVYLCASSFRDREGKLFFGSGTQLSVL.

This chain joins TRBV28 and TRBJ2-4; D is possibly TRBD2 (6 bases). CDR1 is MDHEN and CDR2 is SYDVKM in the germline V gene. The CDR3 is 16 residues long. Deletions cut 5 bases from V and 0 bases from J, with 14 bases between. The CDR3 nucleotides are TGTGCCAGCAGTAACCCGGACTACCCAGCCAAAAACATTCAGTACTTC. Translating it yields CASSNPDYPAKNIQYF.

This clone was detected only a few times. J is TRBJ2-1 and V is TRBV27; D perhaps matches TRBD2 (6 bases). Per the germline V gene, CDR1 is MNHEY and CDR2 is SMNVEV (reference sequence). This CDR3 has 13 amino acids. V was clipped by 8 bases and J by 4 bases, with 12 bases between them. The CDR3 DNA follows: TGTGCCAGCGGAGATAGCGGTTACAATGAGCAGTTCTTC. Protein sequence: CASGDSGYNEQFF.

V is TRBV10-1 and J is TRBJ2-3; D may be TRBD2 (6 bases). V lost 3 bases and J 0 bases, leaving 19 bases between the germline ends. From germline, CDR1 is WNHNN and CDR2 SYGVQD (reference sequence). This CDR3 has 18 residues. CDR3 residues: CASSDPVTTSPSTDTQYF. For the CDR3, the DNA is TGCGCCAGCAGTGACCCCGTAACTACTAGCCCCAGCACAGATACGCAGTATTTT.

The V call is TRBV28, the J call TRBJ2-7, with D possibly being TRBD1 (6 bases). V was pared by 3 bases and J by 0 bases, with 9 bases between. Per germline, CDR1 MDHEN and CDR2 SYDVKM. The CDR3 has 14 residues. CDR3 region: CASSFDRHSYEQYF. The CDR3 region has the DNA TGTGCCAGCAGTTTTGACAGGCACTCCTACGAGCAGTACTTC. The full variable domain, in which reference TRBV28 and TRBJ2-7 provide the parts outside the CDR3, is DVKVTQSSRYLVKRTGEKVFLECVQDMDHENMFWYRQDPGLGLRLIYFSYDVKMKEKGDIPEGYSVSREKKERFSLILESASTNQTSMYLCASSFDRHSYEQYFGPGTRLTVT.